Below are 8 T cell receptor beta chains sequenced from a single sample in a study of OX40 agonist ivuxolimab in advanced cancers. The protocol was immunoSEQ multiplex PCR, while the TCRdb copy is restricted to in-frame clones and leaves out a portion. The table includes tens of thousands of clones, under 90% detected once. The sequenced sample was CD4+ or CD8+ T cells sorted from blood, obtained in a trial of the OX40 agonist ivuxolimab. All receptors derive from an adult with an advanced solid tumor such as melanoma, head and neck, liver or kidney cancer.

This chain connects TRBV19 to TRBJ1-1, with 7 bases aligning to TRBD1. The CDR3 covers 13 residues. After removal of 7 bases from V and 4 bases from J, the junction contained 6 bases not matched to a gene. Germline assignment: CDR1 LNHDA and CDR2 SQIVND (reference sequence). CDR3: CASTHRGSTEAFF. CDR3 bases: TGTGCCAGTACCCACAGGGGATCCACTGAAGCTTTCTTT.

The chain combines TRBV7-6 with TRBJ1-1; D gene unclear. Germline V CDR1 and CDR2: SGHVS, FNYEAQ. V lost 0 bases and J 10 bases, leaving 12 bases between the germline ends. The CDR3 loop spans 13 amino acids. CDR3 in amino acids: CASSLAAFAGAFF. The CDR3 nucleotides are TGTGCCAGCAGCTTAGCGGCCTTCGCGGGAGCTTTCTTT.

The rearrangement links TRBV27 to TRBJ2-1; D call uncertain. The germline gives CDR1 MNHEY, CDR2 SMNVEV (reference sequence). This CDR3 is 17 amino acids long. V shed 3 bases and J shed 5 bases, with 20 bases lying between them. CDR3 residues: CASSFLGLGEEDNEQFF. The CDR3, as DNA: TGTGCCAGCAGTTTCCTAGGCCTGGGCGAAGAGGACAATGAGCAGTTCTTC.

The chain carries TRBV7-9 and TRBJ1-5, with no clear D. Germline CDR1 reads SEHNR; CDR2 reads FQNEAQ (reference sequence). The length of the CDR3 is 17 residues. V was trimmed by 1 base and J by 2 bases, leaving 15 bases between them. The CDR3 loop reads CASSLGFGSPGNQPQHF. The CDR3 DNA reads TGTGCCAGCAGCTTAGGTTTCGGGTCCCCGGGCAATCAGCCCCAGCATTTT.

The CDR3 DNA is TGTGCCAGCAGCTTGGTTTTGTCTATTAGGAACACTGAAGCTTTCTTT. Protein product: CASSLVLSIRNTEAFF. The chain carries TRBV5-8 and TRBJ1-1; no clear D. The germline V gene encodes CDR1 SGHTS and CDR2 YDEGEE. This CDR3 is built from 16 residues. V was clipped by 0 bases and J by 1 base, with 13 bases between them.

J is TRBJ1-1 and V is TRBV6-5; D remains unclear. Looked up from germline, CDR1 is MNHEY and CDR2 is SVGAGI. Trimming removed 2 bases at V and 8 bases at J, with 6 bases between. The CDR3 totals 11 residues. The CDR3 spells CASSYGEEAFF. The CDR3 bases are TGTGCCAGCAGTTACGGTGAGGAAGCTTTCTTT.

The chain uses TRBV6-5 and TRBJ1-5; the D is unclear. Between the trimmed V and J ends, which lost 0 bases and 2 bases, there was a span of 8 bases. CDR3 length: 15 residues. CDR1 and CDR2 (germline): MNHEY, SVGAGI. CDR3 nucleotide sequence: TGTGCCAGCAGTTACTCAGCCGGGGGCAATCAGCCCCAGCATTTT. Amino acids: CASSYSAGGNQPQHF.

About this clone: Mismatch with germline at one junction end may stem from a read error. The sample carries other DNA sequences with the same CDR3. The chain employs TRBV27 and TRBJ1-4; D is possibly TRBD1 (5 bases). The CDR3 consists of 15 residues. Germline CDR1 is MNHEY and CDR2 is SMNVEV (reference sequence). Written as DNA, the CDR3 is TGTGCCAGCAGTGCGACAGCGCCTACTAATGAAAAACTGTTTTTC. Protein: CASSATAPTNEKLFF. The whole variable domain, remainder taken from reference TRBV27 and TRBJ1-4, is EAQVTQNPRYLITVTGKKLTVTCSQNMNHEYMSWYRQDPGLGLRQIYYSMNVEVTDKGDVPEGYKVSRKEKRNFPLILESPSPNQTSLYFCASSATAPTNEKLFFGSGTQLSVL.